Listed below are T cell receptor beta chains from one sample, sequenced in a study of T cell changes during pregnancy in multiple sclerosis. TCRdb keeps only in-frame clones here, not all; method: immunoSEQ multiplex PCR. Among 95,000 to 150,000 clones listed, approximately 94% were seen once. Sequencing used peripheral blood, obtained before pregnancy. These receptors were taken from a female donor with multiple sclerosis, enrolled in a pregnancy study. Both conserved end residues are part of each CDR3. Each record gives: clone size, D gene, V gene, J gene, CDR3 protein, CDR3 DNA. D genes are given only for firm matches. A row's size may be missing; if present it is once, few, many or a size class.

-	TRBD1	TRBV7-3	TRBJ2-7	CASSLMDRHYEQYF	TGTGCCAGCAGCTTGATGGACAGGCACTACGAGCAGTACTTC
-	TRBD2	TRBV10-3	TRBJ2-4	CAISESGRVVGSTDIQYF	TGTGCCATCAGTGAGTCAGGGAGGGTGGTGGGTTCCACGGACATTCAGTACTTC
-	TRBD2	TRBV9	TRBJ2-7	CASSVEAGGSRRPYEQYF	TGTGCCAGCAGCGTAGAAGCGGGGGGTAGCAGGCGACCCTACGAGCAGTACTTC
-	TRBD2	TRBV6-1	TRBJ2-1	CASSVLLAVSYNEQFF	TGTGCCAGCAGTGTTTTACTAGCGGTTTCCTACAATGAGCAGTTCTTC
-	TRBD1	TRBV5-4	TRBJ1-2	CASSFDRAGGYTF	TGTGCCAGCAGCTTCGACAGGGCTGGCGGCTACACCTTC
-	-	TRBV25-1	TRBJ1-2	CASSERDPTGQRGYTF	TGTGCCAGCAGTGAACGTGACCCCACAGGGCAACGTGGCTACACCTTC
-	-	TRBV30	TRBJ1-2	CAWRQGNYGYTF	TGTGCCTGGAGACAGGGAAACTATGGCTACACCTTC
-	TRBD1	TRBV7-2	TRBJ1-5	CASSLGQGNSNQPQHF	TGTGCCAGCAGCTTAGGACAGGGAAATAGCAATCAGCCCCAGCATTTT
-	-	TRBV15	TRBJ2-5	CATSRIAGGIQETQYF	TGTGCCACCAGCAGAATAGCAGGGGGGATTCAAGAGACCCAGTACTTC
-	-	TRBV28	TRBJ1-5	CASSLSGINQPQHF	TGTGCCAGCAGTTTATCGGGGATCAATCAGCCCCAGCATTTT
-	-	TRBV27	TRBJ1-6	CATKTVYNSPLHF	TGTGCCACCAAGACAGTTTATAATTCACCCCTCCACTTT
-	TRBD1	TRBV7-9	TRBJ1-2	CASSATTGTGYGYTF	TGTGCCAGCAGCGCGACCACCGGGACAGGCTATGGCTACACCTTC
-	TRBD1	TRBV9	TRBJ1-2	CASSVGGQNYGYTF	TGTGCCAGCAGCGTAGGGGGACAGAACTATGGCTACACCTTC
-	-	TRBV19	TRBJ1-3	CASQGRGGIGGNTIYF	TGTGCCAGTCAGGGGCGCGGAGGCATCGGTGGAAACACCATATATTTT
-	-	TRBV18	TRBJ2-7	CASSPDSSYEQYF	TGTGCCAGCTCACCAGACAGCTCCTACGAGCAGTACTTC
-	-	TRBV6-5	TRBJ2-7	CASSLGSLYEQYF	TGTGCCAGCAGTTTGGGGAGTCTGTACGAGCAGTACTTC
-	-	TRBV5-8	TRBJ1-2	CASSSRTGNYGYTF	TGTGCCAGCAGCTCGCGAACAGGTAACTATGGCTACACCTTC
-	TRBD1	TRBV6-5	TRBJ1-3	CASRAQGAVGNTIYF	TGTGCCAGCAGAGCTCAGGGGGCTGTAGGAAACACCATATATTTT
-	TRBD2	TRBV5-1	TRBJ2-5	CASSLSLAGPGQETQYF	TGCGCCAGCAGCTTGTCGCTAGCGGGGCCGGGGCAAGAGACCCAGTACTTC
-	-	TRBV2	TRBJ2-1	CAASTSGVAGNEQFF	TGTGCCGCCTCCACTTCAGGGGTAGCGGGCAATGAGCAGTTCTTC
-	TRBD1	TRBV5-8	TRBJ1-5	CATPGGGNQPQHF	TGTGCCACCCCAGGGGGCGGCAATCAGCCCCAGCATTTT
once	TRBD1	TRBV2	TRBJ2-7	CASGVQGAYEQYF	TGTGCCAGCGGGGTGCAGGGGGCATACGAGCAGTACTTC
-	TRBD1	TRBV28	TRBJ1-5	CASSLWNLFATGRGNQPQHF	TGTGCCAGCAGTTTATGGAACCTCTTCGCGACAGGGAGAGGGAATCAGCCCCAGCATTTT
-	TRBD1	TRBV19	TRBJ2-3	CASSGFGQGGDTQYF	TGTGCCAGTAGTGGATTTGGACAGGGTGGAGATACGCAGTATTTT
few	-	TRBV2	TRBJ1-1	CASSEVGEAFF	TGTGCCAGCAGTGAGGTCGGTGAAGCTTTCTTT
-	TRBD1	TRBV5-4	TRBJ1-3	CASSSGQWGGNTIYF	TGTGCCAGCAGCTCGGGACAGTGGGGTGGAAACACCATATATTTT
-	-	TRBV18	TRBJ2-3	CASSPYSSTDTQYF	TGTGCCAGCTCACCATACTCCAGCACAGATACGCAGTATTTT
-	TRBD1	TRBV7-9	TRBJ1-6	CASSRDRAALHF	TGTGCCAGCAGCCGTGACAGGGCCGCCCTCCACTTT
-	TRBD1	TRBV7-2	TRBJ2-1	CASSVRGLTYNEQFF	TGTGCCAGCAGCGTCAGGGGGCTCACCTACAATGAGCAGTTCTTC